The T cell receptor beta chain described here comes from a study of blood T cell repertoires in COVID-19. Looking at the study overall: The United States, Italy and Spain supplied acute and convalescent COVID-19 samples. Sources were T cells, B-cell-depleted T cells, or PBMCs; the material itself was cDNA or gDNA.

CDR1 LNHDA and CDR2 SQIVND come from the germline V gene (reference sequence). Trimming shortened V by 7 bases and J by 1 base, and 10 bases separated the two germline ends. This CDR3 spans 13 amino acids. The protocol was immunoSEQ multiplex PCR, while the TCRdb copy is restricted to in-frame clones and leaves out a portion. The data show 250,000 to 300,000 clones, around nine tenths seen once. The receptor's source is a woman younger than 45 with COVID-19, enrolled during active disease. The chain recombines TRBV19 with TRBJ1-1; no reliable D call. Sequenced sample: peripheral blood. CDR3 sequence: CASKITRNTEAFF. Here the CDR3 DNA reads TGTGCCAGTAAAATAACACGGAACACTGAAGCTTTCTTT.